A selection of T cell receptor beta chains follows, all from one sample in a study of cytotoxic CD8 clonotypes in ibrutinib-treated CLL. Sequenced by immunoSEQ multiplex PCR; TCRdb stores in-frame clones only, minus some. The table shows 150,000 to 200,000 clones, with about 88% occurring only once. Sequencing was performed on PBMCs, taken at disease progression, from a patient treated with ibrutinib. The receptor set was obtained from a human donor with chronic lymphocytic leukemia. CDR3s leave out the opening cysteine and the closing phenylalanine or tryptophan.

TRBJ2-7,17,TRBV15,ATSREVRDRGLGGYEQY
TRBJ1-4,13,TRBV7-2,ASSLQGLLNEKLF
TRBJ2-2,12,TRBV2,ASSDQGNTGELF
TRBJ1-1,9,TRBV19,ASRSLGGAF
TRBJ1-3,10,TRBV18,ASSPQGDTIY
TRBJ1-1,13,TRBV18,ASSAGGGDFVEAF
TRBJ1-1,12,TRBV4-3,ASSQVGRYTEAF
TRBJ2-7,11,TRBV10-3,AISVGGSYEQY
TRBJ2-1,14,TRBV28,ASSLTSGINYNEQF
TRBJ2-5,13,TRBV9,ASSVAGGDGETQY
TRBJ2-1,14,TRBV4-1,ASSQASTGGGYEQF
TRBJ2-7,11,TRBV7-3,ASSLRSGDEQY
TRBJ2-2,13,TRBV2,ASTEGSGRLGELF
TRBJ1-2,10,TRBV11-3,ASGDRVDGYT
TRBJ1-2,12,TRBV6-1,ASSGEKGAQGYT
TRBJ2-7,13,TRBV11-3,ASSLDLVAAYEQY
TRBJ2-1,11,TRBV27,ASSLQGTNEQF
TRBJ2-7,12,TRBV5-1,ASSYRDSSYEQY
TRBJ2-1,14,TRBV5-1,ASSLQGPSSYNEQF